The clone carrying this TCR beta chain showed up just a few times. Its antigen is still unknown. These data come from a study of response to subunit inactivated influenza vaccine. MiXCR was run by TCRdb on the RT-PCR reads, yielding one entry per CDR3 protein. The sample consists of more than 700,000 distinct CDR3 sequences, 20% to 25% of them appearing once. Study results and caveats: After each seasonal influenza vaccination, few new T cells are recruited, the authors suggested.

The CDR3 is made up of 17 amino acids. The germline V and J ends were trimmed by 0 bases and 5 bases, with 16 bases remaining between them. Germline CDR1 LGHNA, CDR2 YNFKEQ. The clonotype originates from a man between 45 and 60 years old who received an inactivated influenza vaccine. V is TRBV4-2 and J is TRBJ1-4; D call uncertain. Sequenced material: PBMCs from blood, taken about 5 days after vaccination. CDR3 sequence (DNA): TGTGCCAGCAGCCAAGATCTGTGGGCAGGATCCAATGAAAAACTGTTTTTT. It specifies CASSQDLWAGSNEKLFF.